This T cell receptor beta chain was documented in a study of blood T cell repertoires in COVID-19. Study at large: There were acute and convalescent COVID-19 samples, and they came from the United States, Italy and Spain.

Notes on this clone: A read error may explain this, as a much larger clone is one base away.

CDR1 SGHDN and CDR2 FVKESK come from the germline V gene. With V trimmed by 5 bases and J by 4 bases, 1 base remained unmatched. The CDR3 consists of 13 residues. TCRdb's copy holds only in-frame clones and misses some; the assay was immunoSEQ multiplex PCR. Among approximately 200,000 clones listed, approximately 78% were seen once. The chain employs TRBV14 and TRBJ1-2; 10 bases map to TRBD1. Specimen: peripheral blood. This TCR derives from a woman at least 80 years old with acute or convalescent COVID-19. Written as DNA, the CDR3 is TGTGCCAGCAGCTGGGACAGGGGCTATGGCTACACCTTC. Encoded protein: CASSWDRGYGYTF.